This T cell receptor (beta chain) was observed in a study of blood T cell repertoires in COVID-19. For the study at large: The samples span acute and convalescent COVID-19 from the United States, Italy and Spain. PBMCs, B-cell-depleted T cells, or T cells provided the cDNA or gDNA that made up the material.

Only in-frame clones appear in the TCRdb table, and some are missing; sequencing was by immunoSEQ multiplex PCR. Counted here are about 230,000 clones, around 80% occurring once; the ten biggest clones make up about 2.1%. Per germline, CDR1 LNHDA and CDR2 SQIVND (reference sequence). The ends were cut back, 5 bases at V and 3 bases at J, with 11 bases in the middle. The CDR3 is made up of 14 amino acids. This chain links TRBV19 with TRBJ2-1, with D possibly matching TRBD2 (5 bases). Sequencing was done on a sample of peripheral blood. This TCR was recovered from a man in his forties or fifties who had recovered from COVID-19. CDR3 sequence reads: CASSYRTGYNEQFF. CDR3 nucleotides: TGTGCCAGTAGTTACCGGACTGGCTACAATGAGCAGTTCTTC.